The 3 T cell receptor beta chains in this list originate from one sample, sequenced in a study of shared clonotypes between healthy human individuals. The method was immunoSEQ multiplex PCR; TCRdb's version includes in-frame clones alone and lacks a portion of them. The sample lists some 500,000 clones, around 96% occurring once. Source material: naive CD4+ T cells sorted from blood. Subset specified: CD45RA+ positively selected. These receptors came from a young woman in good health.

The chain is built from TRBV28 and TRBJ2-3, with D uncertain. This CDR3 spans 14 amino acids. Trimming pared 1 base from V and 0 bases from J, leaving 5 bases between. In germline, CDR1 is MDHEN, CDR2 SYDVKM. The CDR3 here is CASSLYRSTDTQYF. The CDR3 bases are TGTGCCAGCAGTTTATATAGGAGCACAGATACGCAGTATTTT.

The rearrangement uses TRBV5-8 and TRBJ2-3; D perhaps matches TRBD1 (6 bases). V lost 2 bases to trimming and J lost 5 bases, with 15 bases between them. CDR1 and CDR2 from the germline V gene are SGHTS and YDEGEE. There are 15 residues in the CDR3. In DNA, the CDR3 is TGTGCCAGCAGCTTATCCACAGGGCGGAGAGATACGCAGTATTTT. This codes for CASSLSTGRRDTQYF.

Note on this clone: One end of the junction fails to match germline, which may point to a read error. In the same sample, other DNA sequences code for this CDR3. CDR3 DNA sequence: TGTGCCTGGATAGGCAGCTCTTACAATGAGCAATTCTTC. Its protein product is CAWIGSSYNEQFF. The chain links TRBV30 to TRBJ2-1; D is undetermined. Germline V gene sequence: CDR1 GTSNPN, CDR2 SVGIG (reference sequence). The CDR3 has 13 amino acids.